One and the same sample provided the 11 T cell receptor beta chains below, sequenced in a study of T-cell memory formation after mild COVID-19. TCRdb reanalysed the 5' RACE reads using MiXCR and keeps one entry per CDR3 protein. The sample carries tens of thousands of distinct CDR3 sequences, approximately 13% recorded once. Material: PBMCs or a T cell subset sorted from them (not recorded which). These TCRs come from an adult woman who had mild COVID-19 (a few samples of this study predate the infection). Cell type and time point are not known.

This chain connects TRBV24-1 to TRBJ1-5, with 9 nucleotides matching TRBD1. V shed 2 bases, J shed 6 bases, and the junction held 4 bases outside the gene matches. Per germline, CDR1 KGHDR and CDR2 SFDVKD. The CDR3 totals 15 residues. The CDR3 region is CATSDSTGGTQPQHF. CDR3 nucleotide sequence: TGTGCCACCAGTGATTCGACAGGGGGAACTCAGCCCCAGCATTTT.

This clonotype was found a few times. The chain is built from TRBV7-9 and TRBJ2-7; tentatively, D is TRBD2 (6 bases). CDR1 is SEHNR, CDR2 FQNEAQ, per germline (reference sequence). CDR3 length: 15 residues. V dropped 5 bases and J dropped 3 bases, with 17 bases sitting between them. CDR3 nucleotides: TGTGCCAGCAGCCGCCCGGGACTGAAAGACTACGAGCAGTACTTC. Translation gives CASSRPGLKDYEQYF.

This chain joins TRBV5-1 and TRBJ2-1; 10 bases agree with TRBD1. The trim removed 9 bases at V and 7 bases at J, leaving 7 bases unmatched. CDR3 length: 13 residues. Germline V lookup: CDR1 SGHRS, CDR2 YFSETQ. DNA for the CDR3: TGCGCCACTCGGACAGGGGGAATTAATGAGCAGTTCTTC. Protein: CATRTGGINEQFF.

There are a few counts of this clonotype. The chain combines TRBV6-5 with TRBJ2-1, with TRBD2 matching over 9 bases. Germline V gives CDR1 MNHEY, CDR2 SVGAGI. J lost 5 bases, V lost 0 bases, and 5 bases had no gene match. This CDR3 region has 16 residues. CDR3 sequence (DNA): TGTGCCAGCAGTTACTCCACTAGCGGGTCCAACAATGAGCAGTTCTTC. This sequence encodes CASSYSTSGSNNEQFF.

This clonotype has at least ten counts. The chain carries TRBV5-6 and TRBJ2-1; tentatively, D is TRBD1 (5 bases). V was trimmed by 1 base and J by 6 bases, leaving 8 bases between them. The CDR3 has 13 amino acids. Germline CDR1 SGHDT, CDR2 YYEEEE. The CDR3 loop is CASSLKGFNEQFF. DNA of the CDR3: TGTGCCAGCAGCTTGAAGGGGTTCAATGAGCAGTTCTTC.

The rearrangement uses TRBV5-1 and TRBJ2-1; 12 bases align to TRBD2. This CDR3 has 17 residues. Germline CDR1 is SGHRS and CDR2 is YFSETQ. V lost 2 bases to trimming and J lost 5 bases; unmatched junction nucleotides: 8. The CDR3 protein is CASSLSSGGGLHNEQFF. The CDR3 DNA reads TGCGCCAGCAGCTTATCTAGCGGGGGGGGTCTCCACAATGAGCAGTTCTTC.

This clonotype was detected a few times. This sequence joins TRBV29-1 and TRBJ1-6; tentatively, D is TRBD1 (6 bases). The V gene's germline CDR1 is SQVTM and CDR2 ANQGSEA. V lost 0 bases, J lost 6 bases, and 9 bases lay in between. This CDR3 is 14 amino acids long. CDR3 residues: CSVEDGQTNSPLHF. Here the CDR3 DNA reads TGCAGCGTTGAAGATGGACAGACTAATTCACCCCTCCACTTT.

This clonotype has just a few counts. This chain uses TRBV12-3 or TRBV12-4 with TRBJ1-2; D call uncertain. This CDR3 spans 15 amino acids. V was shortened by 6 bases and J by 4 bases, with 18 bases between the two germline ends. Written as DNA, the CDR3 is TGTGCCAGCAGCCCGGGCATCGTCTGGCTCTATGGCTACACCTTC. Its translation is CASSPGIVWLYGYTF.

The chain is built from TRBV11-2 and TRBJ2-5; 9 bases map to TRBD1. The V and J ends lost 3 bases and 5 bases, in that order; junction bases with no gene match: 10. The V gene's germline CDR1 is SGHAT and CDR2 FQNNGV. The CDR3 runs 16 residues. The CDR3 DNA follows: TGTGCCAGCAGCTTCCCCCCGGGACAGGGAGAGGAGACCCAGTACTTC. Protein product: CASSFPPGQGEETQYF. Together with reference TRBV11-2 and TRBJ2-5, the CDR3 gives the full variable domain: EAGVAQSPRYKIIEKRQSVAFWCNPISGHATLYWYQQILGQGPKLLIQFQNNGVVDDSQLPKDRFSAERLKGVDSTLKIQPAKLEDSAVYLCASSFPPGQGEETQYFGPGTRLLVL.

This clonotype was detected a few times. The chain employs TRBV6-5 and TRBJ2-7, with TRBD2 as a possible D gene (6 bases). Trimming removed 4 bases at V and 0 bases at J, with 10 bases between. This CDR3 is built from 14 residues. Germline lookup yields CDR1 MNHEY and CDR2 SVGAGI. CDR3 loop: CASSSSESSYEQYF. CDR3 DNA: TGTGCCAGCAGTTCTAGCGAGAGCTCCTACGAGCAGTACTTC.

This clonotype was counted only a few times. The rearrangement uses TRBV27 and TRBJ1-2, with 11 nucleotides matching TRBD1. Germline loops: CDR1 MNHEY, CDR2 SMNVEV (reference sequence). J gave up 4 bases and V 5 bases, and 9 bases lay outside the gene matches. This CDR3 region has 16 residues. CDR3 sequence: CASSDGTGGFIYGYTF. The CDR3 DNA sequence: TGTGCCAGCAGTGACGGGACAGGGGGATTTATCTATGGCTACACCTTC.